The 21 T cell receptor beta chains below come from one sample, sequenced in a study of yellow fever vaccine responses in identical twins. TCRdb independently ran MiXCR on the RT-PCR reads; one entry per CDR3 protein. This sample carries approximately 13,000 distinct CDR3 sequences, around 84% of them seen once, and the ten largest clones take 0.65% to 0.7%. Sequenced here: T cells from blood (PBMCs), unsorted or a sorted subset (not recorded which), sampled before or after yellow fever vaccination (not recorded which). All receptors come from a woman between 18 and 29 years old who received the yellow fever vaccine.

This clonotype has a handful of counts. CDR3 protein: CASSRDATLKQFF. The CDR3 DNA is TGTGCCAGTAGTAGAGACGCGACGTTGAAGCAGTTCTTC. The rearrangement uses TRBV19 and TRBJ2-1; no clear D. Germline V lookup: CDR1 LNHDA, CDR2 SQIVND (reference sequence). V dropped 4 bases and J dropped 11 bases, with 15 bases sitting between them. This CDR3 contains 13 residues.

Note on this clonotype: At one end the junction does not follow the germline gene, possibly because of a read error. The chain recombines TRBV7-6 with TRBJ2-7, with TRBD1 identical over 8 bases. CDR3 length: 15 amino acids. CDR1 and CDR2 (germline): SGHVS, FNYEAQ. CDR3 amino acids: CARSSRDRTSYEQYF. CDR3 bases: TGTGCCAGAAGCTCCCGGGACAGGACCTCCTACGAGCAGTACTTC.

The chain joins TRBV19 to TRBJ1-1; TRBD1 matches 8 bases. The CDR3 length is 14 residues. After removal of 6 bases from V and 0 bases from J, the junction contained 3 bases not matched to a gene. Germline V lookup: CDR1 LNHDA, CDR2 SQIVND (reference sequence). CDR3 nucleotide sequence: TGTGCCAGTAGGGACAGGGACGTGAACACTGAAGCTTTCTTT. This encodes CASRDRDVNTEAFF.

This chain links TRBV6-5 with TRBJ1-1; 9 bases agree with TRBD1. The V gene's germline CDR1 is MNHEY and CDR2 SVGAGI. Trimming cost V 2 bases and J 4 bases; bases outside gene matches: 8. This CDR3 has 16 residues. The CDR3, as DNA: TGTGCCAGCAGTTACGCCCCGGGACAGGGTGGCACTGAAGCTTTCTTT. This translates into CASSYAPGQGGTEAFF.

CDR3 DNA sequence: TGTGCCAGCAGCTTAGAGTCTTGGACAAGCAACACCGGGGAGCTGTTTTTT. The encoded protein is CASSLESWTSNTGELFF. This chain links TRBV11-3 with TRBJ2-2; D is perhaps TRBD1 (5 bases). Trimming left V 0 bases short and J 2 bases short, with 13 bases between. The CDR3 is made up of 17 amino acids. Germline V lookup: CDR1 SGHNT, CDR2 YENEEA.

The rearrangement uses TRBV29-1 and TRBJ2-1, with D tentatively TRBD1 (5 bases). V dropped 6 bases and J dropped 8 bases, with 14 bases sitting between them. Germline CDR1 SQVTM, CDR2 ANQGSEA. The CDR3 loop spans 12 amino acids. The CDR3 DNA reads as TGCAGCGTCAGCAGGGTTGGCGATGAGCAGTTCTTC. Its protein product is CSVSRVGDEQFF.

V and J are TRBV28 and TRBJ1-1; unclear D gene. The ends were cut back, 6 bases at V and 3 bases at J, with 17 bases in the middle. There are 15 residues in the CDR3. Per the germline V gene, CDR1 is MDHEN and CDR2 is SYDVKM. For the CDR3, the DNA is TGTGCCAGCAGCCCAGCGACTGGGGTTGACACTGAAGCTTTCTTT. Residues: CASSPATGVDTEAFF. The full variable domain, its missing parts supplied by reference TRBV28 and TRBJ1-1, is DVKVTQSSRYLVKRTGEKVFLECVQDMDHENMFWYRQDPGLGLRLIYFSYDVKMKEKGDIPEGYSVSREKKERFSLILESASTNQTSMYLCASSPATGVDTEAFFGQGTRLTVV.

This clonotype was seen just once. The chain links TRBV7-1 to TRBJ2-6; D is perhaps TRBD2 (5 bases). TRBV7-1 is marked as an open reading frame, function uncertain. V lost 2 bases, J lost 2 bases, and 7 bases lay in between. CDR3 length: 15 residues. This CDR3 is CASSSTRAGANVLTF. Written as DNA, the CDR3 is TGTGCCAGCAGCTCAACTAGGGCTGGGGCCAACGTCCTGACTTTC.

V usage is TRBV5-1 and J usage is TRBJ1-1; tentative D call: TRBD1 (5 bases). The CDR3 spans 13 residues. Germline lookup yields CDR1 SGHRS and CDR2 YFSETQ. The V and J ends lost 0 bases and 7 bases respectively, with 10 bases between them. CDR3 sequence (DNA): TGCGCCAGCAGCTTGGGACAGAGAGTTGAAGCTTTCTTT. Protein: CASSLGQRVEAFF.

The chain's CDR3 is CSVDGGVGEKLFF. The CDR3 DNA reads as TGCAGCGTTGATGGGGGTGTTGGTGAGAAACTGTTTTTT. This chain uses TRBV29-1 with TRBJ1-4, with a weak D call TRBD1 (5 bases). Germline loops: CDR1 SQVTM, CDR2 ANQGSEA. V was pared by 3 bases and J by 11 bases, with 16 bases between. This CDR3 has 13 residues.

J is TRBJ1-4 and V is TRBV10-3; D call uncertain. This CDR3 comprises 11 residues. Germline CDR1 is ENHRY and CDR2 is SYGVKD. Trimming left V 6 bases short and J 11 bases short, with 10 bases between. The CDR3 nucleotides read TGTGCCATCAGCACCGGGGATAAACTGTTTTTT. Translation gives CAISTGDKLFF.

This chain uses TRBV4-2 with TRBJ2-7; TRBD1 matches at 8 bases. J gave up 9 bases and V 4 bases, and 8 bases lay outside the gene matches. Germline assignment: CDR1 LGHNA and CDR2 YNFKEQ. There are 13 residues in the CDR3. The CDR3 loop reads CASSPGTGGRQYF. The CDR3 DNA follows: TGTGCCAGCAGCCCCGGGACAGGTGGTCGGCAGTACTTC.

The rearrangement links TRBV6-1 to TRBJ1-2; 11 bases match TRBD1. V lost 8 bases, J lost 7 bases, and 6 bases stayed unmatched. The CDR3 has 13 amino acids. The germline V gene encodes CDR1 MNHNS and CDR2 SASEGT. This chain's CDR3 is CASETGQGVGYTF. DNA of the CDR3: TGTGCCAGCGAGACGGGACAGGGGGTTGGCTACACCTTC.

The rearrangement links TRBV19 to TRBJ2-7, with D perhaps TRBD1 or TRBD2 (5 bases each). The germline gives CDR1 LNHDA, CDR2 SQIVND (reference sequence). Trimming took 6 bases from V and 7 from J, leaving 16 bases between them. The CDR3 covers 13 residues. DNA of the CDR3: TGTGCCAGTAGCCCGGGACCTCAAAGGGAGCAGTACTTC. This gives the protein CASSPGPQREQYF. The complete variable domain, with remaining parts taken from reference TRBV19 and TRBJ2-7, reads DGGITQSPKYLFRKEGQNVTLSCEQNLNHDAMYWYRQDPGQGLRLIYYSQIVNDFQKGDIAEGYSVSREKKESFPLTVTSAQKNPTAFYLCASSPGPQREQYFGPGTRLTVT.

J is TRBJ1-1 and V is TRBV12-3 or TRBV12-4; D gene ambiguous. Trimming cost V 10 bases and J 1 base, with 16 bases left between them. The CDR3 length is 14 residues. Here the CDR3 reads CATFEQIQNTEAFF. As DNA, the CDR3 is TGTGCCACTTTCGAACAGATTCAGAACACTGAAGCTTTCTTT.

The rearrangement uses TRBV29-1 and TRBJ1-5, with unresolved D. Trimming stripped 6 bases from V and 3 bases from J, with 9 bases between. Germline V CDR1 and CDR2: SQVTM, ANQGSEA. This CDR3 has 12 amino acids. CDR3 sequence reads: CSVAGDNQPQHF. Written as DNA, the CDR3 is TGCAGCGTCGCGGGAGACAATCAGCCCCAGCATTTT.

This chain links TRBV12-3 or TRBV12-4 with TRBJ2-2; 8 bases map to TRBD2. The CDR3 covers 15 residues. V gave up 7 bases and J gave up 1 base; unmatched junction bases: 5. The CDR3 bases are TGTGCCAGCAAAACGGCGGGAGGGAACACCGGGGAGCTGTTTTTT. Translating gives CASKTAGGNTGELFF.

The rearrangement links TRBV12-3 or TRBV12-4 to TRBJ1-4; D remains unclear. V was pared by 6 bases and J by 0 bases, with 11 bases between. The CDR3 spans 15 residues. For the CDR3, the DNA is TGTGCCAGCAGGCCGGACGGAGCAACTAATGAAAAACTGTTTTTT. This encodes CASRPDGATNEKLFF.

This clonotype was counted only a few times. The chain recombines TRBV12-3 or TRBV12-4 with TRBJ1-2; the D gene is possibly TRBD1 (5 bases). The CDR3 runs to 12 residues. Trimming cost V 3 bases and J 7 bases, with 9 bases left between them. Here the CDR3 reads CASSFSGGGYTF. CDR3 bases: TGTGCCAGCAGTTTCTCGGGGGGTGGCTACACCTTC.

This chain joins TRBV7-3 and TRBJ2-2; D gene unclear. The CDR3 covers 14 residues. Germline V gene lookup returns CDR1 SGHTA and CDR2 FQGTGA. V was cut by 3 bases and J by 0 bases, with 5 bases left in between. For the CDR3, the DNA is TGTGCCAGCAGCTTTGGTGCGAACACCGGGGAGCTGTTTTTT. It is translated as CASSFGANTGELFF.

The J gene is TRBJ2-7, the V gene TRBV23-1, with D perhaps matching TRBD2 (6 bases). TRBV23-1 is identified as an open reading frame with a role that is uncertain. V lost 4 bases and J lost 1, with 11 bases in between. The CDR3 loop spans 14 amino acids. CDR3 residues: CASSPRDASYEQYV. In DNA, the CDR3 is TGCGCCAGCAGTCCGCGGGACGCGTCCTACGAGCAGTACGTC.